This section outlines one TCR beta chain sequence together with its context. Coverage ceases 3 residues before the CDR3 finishes, and the germline J gene fills in the end. V was trimmed by 4 bases and J by 5 bases, leaving 12 bases between them. CDR1 is SEHNR and CDR2 is FQNEAQ in the germline V gene (reference sequence). The CDR3 totals 14 residues. The entry originates in a study of T cells in women clearing cervical HPV infection. Overall study: Case blood was drawn when the lesion was first found; control blood after infection became undetectable.

Average input was about 1.2 ug genomic DNA for immunoSEQ TCR beta CDR3 amplification. TCRdb's table, derived via immunoSEQ multiplex PCR, lists solely in-frame clones and lacks some. The sample totals more than 40,000 clones. This TCR came from a woman between 18 and 75 years old with a cervical HPV16 infection that either progressed to CIN3+ or cleared (not recorded which). The sample consisted of blood buffy coat. The chain is built from TRBV7-9 and TRBJ1-5; TRBD1 might be the D (6 bases). The CDR3 here is CASSWAGAHQPQHF. CDR3 DNA, as far as it was read: TGTGCCAGCAGCTGGGCGGGGGCACATCAGCCC. Supplemented by reference TRBV7-9 and TRBJ1-5, the full variable domain reads DTGVSQNPRHKITKRGQNVTFRCDPISEHNRLYWYRQTLGQGPEFLTYFQNEAQLEKSRLLSDRFSAERPKGSFSTLEIQRTEQGDSAMYLCASSWAGAHQPQHFGDGTRLSIL.